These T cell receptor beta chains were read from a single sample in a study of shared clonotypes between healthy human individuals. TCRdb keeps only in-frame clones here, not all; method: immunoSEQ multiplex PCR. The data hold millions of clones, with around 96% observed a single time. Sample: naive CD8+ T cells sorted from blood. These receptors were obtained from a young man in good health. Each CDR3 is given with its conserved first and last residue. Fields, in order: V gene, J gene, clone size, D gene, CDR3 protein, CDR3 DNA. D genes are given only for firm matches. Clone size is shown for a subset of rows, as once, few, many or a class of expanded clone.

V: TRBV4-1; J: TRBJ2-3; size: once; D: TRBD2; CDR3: CASSHESGGGTDTQYF; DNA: TGCGCCAGCAGCCATGAAAGCGGGGGAGGCACAGATACGCAGTATTTT
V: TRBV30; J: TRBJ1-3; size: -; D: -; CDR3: CAWSVWGGERSGNTIYF; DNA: TGTGCCTGGAGTGTATGGGGGGGCGAGAGGTCTGGAAACACCATATATTTT
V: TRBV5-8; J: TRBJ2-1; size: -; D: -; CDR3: CASRAGANEQFF; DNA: TGTGCCAGCAGGGCAGGGGCGAATGAGCAGTTCTTC
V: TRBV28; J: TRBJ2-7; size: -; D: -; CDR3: CASPSASPPYEQYF; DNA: TGTGCCAGCCCCAGCGCCTCCCCTCCCTACGAGCAGTACTTC
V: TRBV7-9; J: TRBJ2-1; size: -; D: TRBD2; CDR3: CASSPALAGVGEQFF; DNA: TGTGCCAGCAGCCCCGCCCTAGCGGGAGTAGGTGAGCAGTTCTTC
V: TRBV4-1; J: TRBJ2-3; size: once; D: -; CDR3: CASSQERQTGTDTQYF; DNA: TGCGCCAGCAGCCAGGAAAGACAGACTGGCACAGATACGCAGTATTTT
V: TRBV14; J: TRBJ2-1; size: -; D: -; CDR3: CASSLGNEQFF; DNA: TGTGCCAGCAGCCTAGGGAATGAGCAGTTCTTC
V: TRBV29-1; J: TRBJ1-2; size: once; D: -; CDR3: CSVELVGYTF; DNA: TGCAGCGTTGAGTTAGTGGGCTACACCTTC
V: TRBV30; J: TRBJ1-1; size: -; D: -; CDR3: CAWSVGSGAEAFF; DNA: TGTGCCTGGAGTGTAGGCAGCGGGGCTGAAGCTTTCTTT
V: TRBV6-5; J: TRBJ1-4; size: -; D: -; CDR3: CASSYLSELRLFF; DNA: TGTGCCAGCAGTTACCTATCCGAGTTGCGGCTGTTTTTT
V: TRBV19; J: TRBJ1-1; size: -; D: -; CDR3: CASSMRVRLMNTEAFF; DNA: TGTGCCAGTAGTATGCGGGTTAGGTTGATGAACACTGAAGCTTTCTTT
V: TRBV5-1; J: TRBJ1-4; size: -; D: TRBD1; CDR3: CASRPGQGEANEKLFF; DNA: TGCGCCAGCAGACCCGGACAGGGGGAGGCTAATGAAAAACTGTTTTTT
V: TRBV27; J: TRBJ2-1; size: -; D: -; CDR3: CASSLAGSYNEQFF; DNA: TGTGCCAGCAGTTTAGCAGGGTCCTACAATGAGCAGTTCTTC
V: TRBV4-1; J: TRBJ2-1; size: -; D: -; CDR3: CASSQDEGISYNEQFF; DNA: TGCGCCAGCAGCCAAGATGAGGGGATTTCCTACAATGAGCAGTTCTTC
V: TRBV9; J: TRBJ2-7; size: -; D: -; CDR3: CASSVGSGGDYEQYF; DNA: TGTGCCAGCAGCGTAGGTTCAGGGGGGGACTACGAGCAGTACTTC
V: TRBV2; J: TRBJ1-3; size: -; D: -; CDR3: CASREDSSGNTIYF; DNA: TGTGCCAGCAGAGAGGACAGCTCTGGAAACACCATATATTTT
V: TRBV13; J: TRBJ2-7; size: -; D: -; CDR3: CASSSSPRPHEQYF; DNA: TGTGCCAGCAGCTCCTCACCCCGGCCCCACGAGCAGTACTTC
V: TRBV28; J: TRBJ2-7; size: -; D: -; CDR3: CASSLRDTSYEQYF; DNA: TGTGCCAGCAGTTTAAGAGATACCTCCTACGAGCAGTACTTC
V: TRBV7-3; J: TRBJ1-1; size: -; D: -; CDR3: CASSLVGDTEAFF; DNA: TGTGCCAGCAGCTTAGTAGGGGATACTGAAGCTTTCTTT
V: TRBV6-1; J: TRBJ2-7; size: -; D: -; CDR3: CAIPRDGSYEQYF; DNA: TGTGCCATCCCCCGGGACGGCTCCTACGAGCAGTACTTC
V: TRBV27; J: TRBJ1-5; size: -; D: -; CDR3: CASRSVGSNQPQHF; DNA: TGTGCCAGCCGTTCGGTAGGGAGCAATCAGCCCCAGCATTTT
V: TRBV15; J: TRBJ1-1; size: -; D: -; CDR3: CATSRVNPTEAFF; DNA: TGTGCCACCAGCAGAGTTAATCCCACTGAAGCTTTCTTT
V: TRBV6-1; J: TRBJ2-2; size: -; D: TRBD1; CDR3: CASKQGAYTGELFF; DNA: TGTGCCAGCAAACAGGGGGCTTACACCGGGGAGCTGTTTTTT
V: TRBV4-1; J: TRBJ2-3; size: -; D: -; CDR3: CASSQVGRSTDTQYF; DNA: TGCGCCAGCAGCCAAGTTGGCAGGAGCACAGATACGCAGTATTTT
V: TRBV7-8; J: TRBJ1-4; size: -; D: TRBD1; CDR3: CASSGGTGGHEKLFF; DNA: TGTGCCAGCAGCGGAGGGACAGGGGGCCATGAAAAACTGTTTTTT
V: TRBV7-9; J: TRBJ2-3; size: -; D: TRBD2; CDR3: CASSFPMGLAGVEDTQYF; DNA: TGTGCCAGCAGCTTCCCTATGGGACTAGCGGGAGTTGAAGATACGCAGTATTTT
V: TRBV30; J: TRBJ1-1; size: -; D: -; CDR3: CAWDLGAEAFF; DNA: TGTGCCTGGGACCTCGGCGCTGAAGCTTTCTTT
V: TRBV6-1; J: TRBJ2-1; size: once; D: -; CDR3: CASRKDTDPYNEQFF; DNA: TGTGCCAGCAGGAAAGACACCGACCCCTACAATGAGCAGTTCTTC
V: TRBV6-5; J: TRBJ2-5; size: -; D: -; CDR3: CASSYLPGAETQYF; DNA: TGTGCCAGCAGTTACCTTCCAGGGGCAGAGACCCAGTACTTC
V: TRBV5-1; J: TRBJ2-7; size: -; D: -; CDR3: CASSLEGVNYEQYF; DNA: TGCGCCAGCAGCTTGGAAGGGGTCAACTACGAGCAGTACTTC
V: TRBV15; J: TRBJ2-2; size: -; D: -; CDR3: CATSRADWDTGELFF; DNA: TGTGCCACCAGCAGGGCAGATTGGGACACCGGGGAGCTGTTTTTT
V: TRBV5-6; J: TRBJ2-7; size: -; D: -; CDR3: CASSPQGPRGWAYEQYF; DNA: TGTGCCAGCAGCCCCCAAGGGCCAAGGGGGTGGGCCTACGAGCAGTACTTC
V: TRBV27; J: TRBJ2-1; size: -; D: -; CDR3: CASNDGSRNEQFF; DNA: TGTGCCAGCAATGACGGCTCACGGAATGAGCAGTTCTTC
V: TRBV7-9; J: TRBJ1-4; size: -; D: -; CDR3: CASTLGGDEKLFF; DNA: TGTGCCAGCACCCTGGGCGGGGATGAAAAACTGTTTTTT
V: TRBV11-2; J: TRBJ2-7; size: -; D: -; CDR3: CASSLVGGDEQYF; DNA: TGTGCCAGCAGCTTAGTTGGAGGGGACGAGCAGTACTTC
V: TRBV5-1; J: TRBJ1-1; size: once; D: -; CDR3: CASSLDQGQNTEAFF; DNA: TGCGCCAGCAGCTTGGATCAGGGCCAGAACACTGAAGCTTTCTTT
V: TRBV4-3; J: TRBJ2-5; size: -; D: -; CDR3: CASSQDLAPGRQETQYF; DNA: TGCGCCAGCAGCCAAGATCTTGCCCCTGGTAGACAGGAGACCCAGTACTTC
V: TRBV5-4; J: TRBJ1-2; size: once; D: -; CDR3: CASRHQGSYGYTF; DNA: TGTGCCAGCAGACATCAGGGGAGCTATGGCTACACCTTC
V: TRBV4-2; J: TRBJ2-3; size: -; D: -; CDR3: CASSQDENAEEWNTQYF; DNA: TGTGCCAGCAGCCAAGATGAAAATGCAGAGGAGTGGAATACGCAGTATTTT
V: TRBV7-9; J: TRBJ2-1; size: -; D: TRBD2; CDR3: CASSTLTSVSYNEQFF; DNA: TGTGCCAGCAGCACTTTGACTAGCGTCTCCTACAATGAGCAGTTCTTC
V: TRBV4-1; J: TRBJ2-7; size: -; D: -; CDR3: CASSAAGTATYEQYF; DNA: TGCGCCAGCAGCGCAGCCGGGACCGCTACCTACGAGCAGTACTTC
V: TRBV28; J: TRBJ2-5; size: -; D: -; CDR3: CASSFQGFGETQYF; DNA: TGTGCCAGCAGTTTTCAGGGATTCGGTGAGACCCAGTACTTC
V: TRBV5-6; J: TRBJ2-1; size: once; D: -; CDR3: CASSPQSSDEQFF; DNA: TGTGCCAGCAGCCCCCAAAGTAGCGATGAGCAGTTCTTC
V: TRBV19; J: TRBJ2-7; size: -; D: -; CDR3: CASSAGAYEQYF; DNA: TGTGCCAGTAGCGCAGGAGCCTACGAGCAGTACTTC
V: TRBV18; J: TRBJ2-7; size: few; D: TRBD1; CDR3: CASSPGTAYEQYF; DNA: TGTGCCAGCTCACCCGGGACAGCCTACGAGCAGTACTTC
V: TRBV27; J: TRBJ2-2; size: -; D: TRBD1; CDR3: CASSLSTGVHTGELFF; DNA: TGTGCCAGCAGTTTATCGACAGGGGTCCATACCGGGGAGCTGTTTTTT
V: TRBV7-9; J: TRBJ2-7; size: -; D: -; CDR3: CASSSGPNYEQYF; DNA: TGTGCCAGCAGCTCGGGACCAAACTACGAGCAGTACTTC
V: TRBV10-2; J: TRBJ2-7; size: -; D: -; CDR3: CASSATGTTVGEQYF; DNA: TGCGCCAGCAGTGCCACCGGGACCACGGTGGGCGAGCAGTACTTC
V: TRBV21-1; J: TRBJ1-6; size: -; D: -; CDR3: CASSKLCEQVDWNSPLHF; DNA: TGTGCCAGCAGCAAGCTCTGTGAACAAGTTGACTGGAATTCACCCCTCCACTTT
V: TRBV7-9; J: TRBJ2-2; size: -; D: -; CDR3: CASSGGGGPNTGELFF; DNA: TGTGCCAGCAGCGGTGGTGGGGGACCGAACACCGGGGAGCTGTTTTTT
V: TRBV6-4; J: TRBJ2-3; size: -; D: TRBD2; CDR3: CASIMGLAVNYWDTQYF; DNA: TGTGCCAGCATTATGGGACTAGCGGTTAACTATTGGGATACGCAGTATTTT